These T cell receptor beta chains were read from a single sample in a study of identical twins. TCRdb recomputed calls from the 5' RACE reads with MiXCR, one row per CDR3 protein. The sample has some 260,000 distinct CDR3 sequences, around 15% seen once. Specimen: memory (CD45RO+) T cells sorted from blood. The receptor source for this set is a woman under 30 in good health. CDR3s include the opening cysteine and the closing phenylalanine or tryptophan. The order of the fields is D gene, clone size, V gene, J gene, CDR3 protein, CDR3 DNA. D genes are given only for firm matches. Rows give clone size only sometimes, using once, few, many, or a class for an expanded clone.

d_call: -; clone_size: few; v_call: TRBV6-1; j_call: TRBJ2-7; cdr3_aa: CASSTRRGPSYEQYF; cdr3_nt: TGTGCCAGCAGTACCCGCAGGGGCCCTTCATACGAGCAGTACTTC
d_call: -; clone_size: few; v_call: TRBV6-1; j_call: TRBJ2-1; cdr3_aa: CASSSGQKLYNEQFF; cdr3_nt: TGTGCCAGCAGCTCCGGACAGAAACTCTACAATGAGCAGTTCTTC
d_call: -; clone_size: -; v_call: TRBV19; j_call: TRBJ2-7; cdr3_aa: CASATRGGTYEQYF; cdr3_nt: TGTGCCAGTGCAACCCGCGGAGGGACCTACGAGCAGTACTTC
d_call: TRBD2; clone_size: -; v_call: TRBV3-1; j_call: TRBJ2-7; cdr3_aa: CASSPQPRTGGSYEQYF; cdr3_nt: TGTGCCAGCAGCCCTCAACCCCGGACGGGGGGGTCCTACGAGCAGTACTTC
d_call: TRBD2; clone_size: -; v_call: TRBV10-3; j_call: TRBJ2-5; cdr3_aa: CAISGLAGGETQYF; cdr3_nt: TGTGCCATCAGCGGACTAGCGGGGGGAGAGACCCAGTACTTC
d_call: -; clone_size: many; v_call: TRBV5-1; j_call: TRBJ2-3; cdr3_aa: CASSPDTDTQYF; cdr3_nt: TGCGCCAGCAGCCCTGACACAGATACGCAGTATTTT
d_call: TRBD2; clone_size: few; v_call: TRBV7-2; j_call: TRBJ2-7; cdr3_aa: CASSLGGLAYEQYF; cdr3_nt: TGTGCCAGCAGCTTAGGGGGACTAGCGTACGAGCAGTACTTC
d_call: -; clone_size: -; v_call: TRBV6-1; j_call: TRBJ2-1; cdr3_aa: CASTDYGTPRSNEQFF; cdr3_nt: TGTGCCAGCACTGATTACGGGACCCCTAGGTCCAATGAGCAGTTCTTC
d_call: -; clone_size: many; v_call: TRBV5-5; j_call: TRBJ1-1; cdr3_aa: CASSLAGGNEAFF; cdr3_nt: TGTGCCAGCAGCTTGGCCGGGGGCAATGAAGCTTTCTTT
d_call: -; clone_size: -; v_call: TRBV30; j_call: TRBJ2-7; cdr3_aa: CAWSAPGGLRSEQYF; cdr3_nt: TGTGCCTGGAGTGCCCCCGGTGGTTTAAGGTCCGAGCAGTACTTC